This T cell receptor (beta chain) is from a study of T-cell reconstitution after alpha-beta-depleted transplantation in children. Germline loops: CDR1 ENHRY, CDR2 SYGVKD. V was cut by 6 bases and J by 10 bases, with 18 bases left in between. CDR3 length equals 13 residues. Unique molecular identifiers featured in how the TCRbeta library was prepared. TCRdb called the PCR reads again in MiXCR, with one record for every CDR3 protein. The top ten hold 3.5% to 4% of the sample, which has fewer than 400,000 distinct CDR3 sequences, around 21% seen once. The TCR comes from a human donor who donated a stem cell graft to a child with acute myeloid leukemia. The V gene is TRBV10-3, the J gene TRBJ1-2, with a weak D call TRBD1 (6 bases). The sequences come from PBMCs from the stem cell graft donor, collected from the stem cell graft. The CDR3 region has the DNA TGTGCCATCAGGCCCCGGGACAAGTACGACTACACCTTC. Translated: CAIRPRDKYDYTF.